What follows are 17 T cell receptor beta chains derived from one specimen sequenced in a study of beta chain features in type 1 diabetes. Expressed TCRB transcripts were sequenced after all isolated RNA was converted to cDNA. Produced via immunoSEQ multiplex PCR; TCRdb's table is partial and in-frame only. The table has 150,000 to 190,000 clones, around 8.5% seen once. The sample was central memory CD4+ T cells from blood. Receptors originate from a man aged 18 to 35 in good health.

The chain uses TRBV18 and TRBJ1-3; a weak D match, TRBD1 (5 bases). The V gene's germline CDR1 is KGHSH and CDR2 LQKENI. The CDR3 spans 16 residues. Trimming removed 2 bases at V and 0 bases at J, with 11 bases between. Here the CDR3 DNA reads TGTGCCAGCTCACCAGTTCAGGGAGGCTCTGGAAACACCATATATTTT. The encoded protein is CASSPVQGGSGNTIYF.

In this sample, this clone turned up a few times. The rearrangement uses TRBV11-1 and TRBJ2-7; D call uncertain. CDR1 and CDR2 (germline): SGHAT, FQDESV (reference sequence). The CDR3 loop spans 15 amino acids. V was shortened by 0 bases and J by 0 bases, with 9 bases between the two germline ends. In DNA, the CDR3 is TGTGCCAGCAGCTTAGCGCTCCGTAGCTCCTACGAGCAGTACTTC. This translates into CASSLALRSSYEQYF. Full variable domain (outside the CDR3, taken from reference TRBV11-1 and TRBJ2-7): EAEVAQSPRYKITEKSQAVAFWCDPISGHATLYWYRQILGQGPELLVQFQDESVVDDSQLPKDRFSAERLKGVDSTLKIQPAELGDSAMYLCASSLALRSSYEQYFGPGTRLTVT.

This clone was counted only a few times. The chain employs TRBV6-5 and TRBJ1-1; D is ambiguous. Germline values: CDR1 MNHEY, CDR2 SVGAGI. CDR3 length equals 11 residues. V dropped 5 bases and J dropped 7 bases, with 8 bases sitting between them. The CDR3 spells CASSHRSEAFF. In DNA, the CDR3 is TGTGCCAGCAGTCACCGCAGTGAAGCTTTCTTT.

The J gene is TRBJ1-4, the V gene TRBV6-5, with D perhaps matching TRBD1 (6 bases). Germline V gene lookup returns CDR1 MNHEY and CDR2 SVGAGI. The CDR3 sequence is 14 residues long. V was cut by 5 bases and J by 4 bases, with 11 bases left in between. CDR3 loop: CASSRQDVNEKLFF. CDR3 nucleotide sequence: TGTGCCAGCAGTCGACAGGACGTTAATGAAAAACTGTTTTTT.

The J gene is TRBJ2-2, the V gene TRBV7-9, with TRBD1 identical over 8 bases. The CDR3 extends over 17 amino acids. Per the germline V gene, CDR1 is SEHNR and CDR2 is FQNEAQ (reference sequence). Losses at the gene ends were 7 bases for V and 1 base for J; bases not matched to a gene: 11. The CDR3 is CASIGGRGQLNTGELFF. CDR3 bases: TGTGCCAGCATTGGCGGCAGGGGGCAGTTGAACACCGGGGAGCTGTTTTTT.

The rearrangement links TRBV5-8 to TRBJ1-1; D remains ambiguous. This CDR3 spans 14 amino acids. Between the trimmed V and J ends, which lost 1 base and 1 base, there was a span of 8 bases. Germline lookup yields CDR1 SGHTS and CDR2 YDEGEE. The CDR3 sequence: CASSLRQANTEAFF. CDR3 coding DNA: TGTGCCAGCAGCTTGCGGCAGGCGAACACTGAAGCTTTCTTT.

This clone appeared many times. The V call is TRBV7-9, the J call TRBJ2-7, with D tentatively TRBD2 (5 bases). There are 14 residues in the CDR3. The V and J ends lost 4 bases and 5 bases respectively, with 15 bases between them. Germline V gives CDR1 SEHNR, CDR2 FQNEAQ (reference sequence). The DNA for the CDR3 is TGTGCCAGCAGCTCGCCCGGAGGCTGGAACGAGCAGTACTTC. Translation: CASSSPGGWNEQYF. The full variable domain, completed using reference TRBV7-9 and TRBJ2-7, is DTGVSQNPRHKITKRGQNVTFRCDPISEHNRLYWYRQTLGQGPEFLTYFQNEAQLEKSRLLSDRFSAERPKGSFSTLEIQRTEQGDSAMYLCASSSPGGWNEQYFGPGTRLTVT.

This clone has a count of ten or more. The V call is TRBV28, the J call TRBJ2-7; TRBD2 matches at 8 bases. Trimming at V came to 3 bases and at J to 6 bases, leaving 7 bases not matched to a gene. CDR1 and CDR2 (germline): MDHEN, SYDVKM. The CDR3 is 14 residues long. CDR3 sequence reads: CASSFPASGSEQYF. The CDR3, as DNA: TGTGCCAGCAGTTTCCCCGCCAGCGGGAGCGAGCAGTACTTC. Together with reference TRBV28 and TRBJ2-7, the CDR3 gives the full variable domain: DVKVTQSSRYLVKRTGEKVFLECVQDMDHENMFWYRQDPGLGLRLIYFSYDVKMKEKGDIPEGYSVSREKKERFSLILESASTNQTSMYLCASSFPASGSEQYFGPGTRLTVT.

This clone was seen more than once but under ten times. The chain uses TRBV6-1 and TRBJ1-2; D gene uncertain. Per the germline V gene, CDR1 is MNHNS and CDR2 is SASEGT. This CDR3 contains 14 residues. V was clipped by 2 bases and J by 6 bases, with 13 bases between them. The CDR3: CASSEWYSVDGYTF. CDR3 DNA: TGTGCCAGCAGTGAATGGTACAGTGTGGATGGCTACACCTTC.

This clone came up many times. The chain joins TRBV29-1 to TRBJ2-6; D gene uncertain. Trimming stripped 4 bases from V and 0 bases from J, with 7 bases between. The CDR3 covers 14 residues. CDR1 and CDR2 from the germline V gene are SQVTM and ANQGSEA. DNA for the CDR3: TGCAGCGTTGGCGTGAGCTCTGGGGCCAACGTCCTGACTTTC. As protein: CSVGVSSGANVLTF.

This clone was observed a few times. The V gene is TRBV7-2, the J gene TRBJ1-2; 8 nucleotides line up with TRBD1. CDR3 length: 15 residues. CDR1 is SGHTA and CDR2 is FQGNSA in the germline V gene. V shed 3 bases, J shed 4 bases, and the junction held 7 bases outside the gene matches. CDR3 DNA: TGTGCCAGCAGCTTTTGGGCAGGGGGCCCCTATGGCTACACCTTC. Its translation: CASSFWAGGPYGYTF.

V usage is TRBV7-9 and J usage is TRBJ2-1; TRBD2 aligns across 14 bases. J lost 6 bases, V lost 5 bases, and 15 bases had no gene match. The germline CDR1 and CDR2 sequences are SEHNR and FQNEAQ (reference sequence). The CDR3 spans 19 residues. This CDR3 is CASSTWTVGLAGDLNEQFF. CDR3 nucleotide sequence: TGTGCCAGCAGCACCTGGACAGTGGGACTAGCGGGAGATCTCAATGAGCAGTTCTTC.

V and J are TRBV19 and TRBJ1-5, with TRBD1 matching over 11 bases. CDR1 is LNHDA, CDR2 SQIVND, per germline (reference sequence). This CDR3 contains 16 residues. Losses at the gene ends were 7 bases for V and 9 bases for J; bases not matched to a gene: 14. Here the CDR3 reads CASNVPGTGGTGPQHF. CDR3 in DNA: TGTGCCAGTAACGTTCCCGGGACAGGGGGGACTGGGCCCCAGCATTTT.

This clone was seen a handful of times. V usage is TRBV30 and J usage is TRBJ1-5, with D possibly TRBD1 on 5 matching bases. V shed 7 bases and J shed 1 base, with 11 bases lying between them. This CDR3 is 13 amino acids long. Per germline, CDR1 GTSNPN and CDR2 SVGIG (reference sequence). The CDR3 here is CAFSQESNQPQHF. In DNA form, the CDR3 reads TGTGCCTTTTCACAGGAGAGCAATCAGCCCCAGCATTTT.

A few counts support this clone. V usage is TRBV7-2 and J usage is TRBJ2-7; 7 nucleotides match TRBD1. The V gene's germline CDR1 is SGHTA and CDR2 FQGNSA. There are 12 residues in the CDR3. V lost 5 bases to trimming and J lost 5 bases; unmatched junction nucleotides: 3. The CDR3 region has the DNA TGTGCCAGCAGCCCACAGGGGAACGAGCAGTACTTC. Translated: CASSPQGNEQYF.

This rearrangement joins TRBV7-9 to TRBJ1-1, with D tentatively TRBD1 (5 bases). This CDR3 has 13 amino acids. The germline V gene encodes CDR1 SEHNR and CDR2 FQNEAQ (reference sequence). V lost 5 bases, J lost 1 base, and 8 bases lay in between. CDR3 bases: TGTGCCAGCAGCGCACAGGAGAACACTGAAGCTTTCTTT. It is translated as CASSAQENTEAFF.

This clone was detected many times. The chain employs TRBV30 and TRBJ1-1; D is uncertain. The germline CDR1 and CDR2 sequences are GTSNPN and SVGIG (reference sequence). Trimming stripped 3 bases from V and 9 bases from J, with 14 bases between. The CDR3 has 12 amino acids. The CDR3, as DNA: TGTGCCTGGAGCCCCTGGCGGACTAAAGCTTTCTTT. This codes for CAWSPWRTKAFF.